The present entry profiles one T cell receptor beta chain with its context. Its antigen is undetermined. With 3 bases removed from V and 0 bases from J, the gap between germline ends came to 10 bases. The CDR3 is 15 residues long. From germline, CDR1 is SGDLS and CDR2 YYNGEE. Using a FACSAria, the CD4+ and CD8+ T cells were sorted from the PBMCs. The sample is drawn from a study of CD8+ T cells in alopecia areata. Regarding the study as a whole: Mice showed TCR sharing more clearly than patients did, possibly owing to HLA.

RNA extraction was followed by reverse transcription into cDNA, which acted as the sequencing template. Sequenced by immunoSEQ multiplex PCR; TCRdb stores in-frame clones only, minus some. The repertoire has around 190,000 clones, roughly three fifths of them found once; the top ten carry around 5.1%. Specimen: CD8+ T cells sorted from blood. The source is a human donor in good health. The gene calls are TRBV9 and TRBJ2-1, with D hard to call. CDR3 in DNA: TGTGCCAGCAGCGGTGGCCGTAGCTCCTACAATGAGCAGTTCTTC. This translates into CASSGGRSSYNEQFF.